Listed here are 5 T cell receptor beta chains from one sample, sequenced in a study of OX40 agonist ivuxolimab in advanced cancers. Sequencing used immunoSEQ multiplex PCR; TCRdb keeps in-frame clones, though not all of them. Of fewer than 95,000 clones listed, roughly 90% are singletons. The sample in question was CD4+ or CD8+ T cells sorted from blood, obtained in a trial of the OX40 agonist ivuxolimab. The receptors shown here come from an adult with an advanced solid tumor such as melanoma, head and neck, liver or kidney cancer.

The chain links TRBV27 to TRBJ2-2, with no clear D. Germline loops: CDR1 MNHEY, CDR2 SMNVEV (reference sequence). Deletions cut 1 base from V and 7 bases from J, with 10 bases between. This CDR3 is 14 amino acids long. The CDR3 coding sequence is TGTGCCAGCAGTTTATATAACGCGAACGGGGAGCTGTTTTTT. This gives the protein CASSLYNANGELFF.

V and J are TRBV4-1 and TRBJ1-5, with D uncertain. The CDR3 runs to 15 residues. V was cut by 0 bases and J by 0 bases, with 6 bases left in between. Germline assignment: CDR1 MGHRA and CDR2 YSYEKL. CDR3 residues: CASSQDMYSNQPQHF. In DNA, the CDR3 is TGCGCCAGCAGCCAAGATATGTATAGCAATCAGCCCCAGCATTTT.

The chain couples TRBV7-8 to TRBJ2-1; 12 bases are shared with TRBD2. CDR3 length: 19 residues. V lost 7 bases to trimming and J lost 5 bases; unmatched junction nucleotides: 18. Germline V CDR1 and CDR2: SGHVS, FQNEAQ. The CDR3 region has the DNA TGTGCCAGCACCGCCGTGACCCGGACTAGCGGGAAGAACAACAATGAGCAGTTCTTC. Its translation: CASTAVTRTSGKNNNEQFF.

Details on this clone: One end of the junction fails to match germline, which may point to a read error. This chain joins TRBV11-2 and TRBJ1-1; D uncertain. The CDR3 loop spans 14 amino acids. Germline loops: CDR1 SGHAT, CDR2 FQNNGV. The CDR3 sequence: CASSLVLNIPKRIF. In DNA form, the CDR3 reads TGTGCCAGCAGCTTAGTCTTAAACATCCCGAAGAGGATCTTT.

The CDR3 DNA sequence: TGTGCCAGCAGTTATTCGGGGGGGCAGGCGGAGACCCAGTACTTC. This encodes CASSYSGGQAETQYF. The chain couples TRBV6-5 to TRBJ2-5, with TRBD2 matching over 8 bases. Germline loops: CDR1 MNHEY, CDR2 SVGAGI. J was trimmed by 5 bases and V by 3 bases; bases with no gene match: 8. The CDR3 covers 15 residues.